This TCR beta chain was sequenced for a study of cytomegalovirus exposure and HLA in healthy donors. The overall study: The platform used for the approximately 120 validation repertoires matched that of the roughly 700 first-cohort repertoires, a later analysis reported. The study, taken as a whole, reports: Overall, under 200 TCR beta chains were annotated as cytomegalovirus-associated. TCR sequences were mostly rare, though some public TCRs occurred in many donors.

In germline, CDR1 is ENHRY, CDR2 SYGVKD. V shed 2 bases, J shed 3 bases, and the junction held 5 bases outside the gene matches. The CDR3 is 15 residues long. Clones were sequenced by immunoSEQ multiplex PCR, and TCRdb holds only the in-frame ones, with some missing. The table lists a few hundred thousand clones, around 89% of them singletons. A note on this clone: The antigen is undetermined.

The chain has TRBV10-3 and TRBJ1-2; 8 nucleotides line up with TRBD1. Input material: PBMCs. The sequence came from a woman aged 18-29 years in good health and CMV-seronegative. Written as DNA, the CDR3 is TGTGCCATCAGTGAGGTAGTACAGGGGGACTATGGCTACACCTTC. It translates to CAISEVVQGDYGYTF.